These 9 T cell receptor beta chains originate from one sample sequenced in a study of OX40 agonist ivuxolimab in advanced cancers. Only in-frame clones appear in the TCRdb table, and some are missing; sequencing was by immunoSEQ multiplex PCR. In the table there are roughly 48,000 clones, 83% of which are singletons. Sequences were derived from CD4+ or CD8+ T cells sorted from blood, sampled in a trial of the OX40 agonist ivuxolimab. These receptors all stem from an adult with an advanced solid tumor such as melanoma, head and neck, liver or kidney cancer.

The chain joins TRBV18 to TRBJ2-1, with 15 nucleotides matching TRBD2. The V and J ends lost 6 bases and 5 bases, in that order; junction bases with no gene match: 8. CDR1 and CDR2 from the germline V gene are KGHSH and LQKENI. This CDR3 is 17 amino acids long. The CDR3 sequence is CASSQGLAGGSDNEQFF. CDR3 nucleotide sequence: TGTGCCAGCTCCCAGGGACTAGCGGGGGGTAGCGACAATGAGCAGTTCTTC.

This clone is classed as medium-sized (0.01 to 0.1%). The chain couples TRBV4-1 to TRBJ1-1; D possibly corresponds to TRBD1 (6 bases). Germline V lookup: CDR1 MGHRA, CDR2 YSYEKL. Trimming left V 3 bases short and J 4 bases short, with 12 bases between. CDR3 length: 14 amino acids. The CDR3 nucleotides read TGCGCCAGCAGCCACAATCAGGGGACCACTGAAGCTTTCTTT. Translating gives CASSHNQGTTEAFF.

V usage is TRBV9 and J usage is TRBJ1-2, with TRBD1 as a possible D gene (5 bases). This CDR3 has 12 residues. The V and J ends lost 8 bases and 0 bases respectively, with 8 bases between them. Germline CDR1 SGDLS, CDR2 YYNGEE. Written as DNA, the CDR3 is TGTGCCAGTGGCAGGGCTAACTATGGCTACACCTTC. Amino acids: CASGRANYGYTF. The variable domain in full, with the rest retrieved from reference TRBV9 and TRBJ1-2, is DSGVTQTPKHLITATGQRVTLRCSPRSGDLSVYWYQQSLDQGLQFLIQYYNGEERAKGNILERFSAQQFPDLHSELNLSSLELGDSALYFCASGRANYGYTFGSGTRLTVV.

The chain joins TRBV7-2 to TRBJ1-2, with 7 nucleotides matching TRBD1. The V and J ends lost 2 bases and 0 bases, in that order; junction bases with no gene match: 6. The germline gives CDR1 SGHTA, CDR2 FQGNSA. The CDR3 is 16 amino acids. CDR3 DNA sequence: TGTGCCAGCAGCTTAAATCCGGACAGGACTAACTATGGCTACACCTTC. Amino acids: CASSLNPDRTNYGYTF.

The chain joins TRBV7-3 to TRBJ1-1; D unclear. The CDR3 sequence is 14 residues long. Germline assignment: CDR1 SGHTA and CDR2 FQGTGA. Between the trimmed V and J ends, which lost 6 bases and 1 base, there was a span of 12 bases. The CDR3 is CASSFGGANTEAFF. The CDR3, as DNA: TGTGCCAGCAGTTTCGGCGGCGCGAACACTGAAGCTTTCTTT. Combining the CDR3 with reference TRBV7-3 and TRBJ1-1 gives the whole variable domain GAGVSQTPSNKVTEKGKYVELRCDPISGHTALYWYRQSLGQGPEFLIYFQGTGAADDSGLPNDRFFAVRPEGSVSTLKIQRTERGDSAVYLCASSFGGANTEAFFGQGTRLTVV.

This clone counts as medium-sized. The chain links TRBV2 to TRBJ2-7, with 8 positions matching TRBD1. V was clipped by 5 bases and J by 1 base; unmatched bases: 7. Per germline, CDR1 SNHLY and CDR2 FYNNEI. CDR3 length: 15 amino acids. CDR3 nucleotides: TGTGCCAGCAGTAACGACGACAGGGGTTCCTACGAGCAGTACTTC. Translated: CASSNDDRGSYEQYF.

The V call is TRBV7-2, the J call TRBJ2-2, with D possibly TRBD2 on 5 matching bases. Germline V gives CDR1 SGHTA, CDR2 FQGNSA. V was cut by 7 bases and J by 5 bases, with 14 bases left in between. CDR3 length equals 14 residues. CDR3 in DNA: TGTGCCAGCATCCTAGAGGGTGGGACCGGGGAGCTGTTTTTT. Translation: CASILEGGTGELFF.

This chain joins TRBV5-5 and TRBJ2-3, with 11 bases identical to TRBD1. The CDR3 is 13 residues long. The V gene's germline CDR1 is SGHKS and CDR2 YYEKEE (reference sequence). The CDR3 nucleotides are TGTGCTCCGAGGGACAGGGGGTCAGATACGCAGTATTTT. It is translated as CAPRDRGSDTQYF.

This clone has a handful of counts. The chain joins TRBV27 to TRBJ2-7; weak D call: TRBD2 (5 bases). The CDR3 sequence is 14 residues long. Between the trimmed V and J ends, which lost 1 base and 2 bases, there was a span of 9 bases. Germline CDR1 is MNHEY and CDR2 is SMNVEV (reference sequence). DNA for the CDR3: TGTGCCAGCAGTTTATTTCGGGGTCCCTACGAGCAGTACTTC. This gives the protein CASSLFRGPYEQYF.